This is a list of T cell receptor beta chains from one sample in a study of blood T cell repertoires in COVID-19. Some clones are missing from TCRdb's copy, which holds only in-frame ones; the method was immunoSEQ multiplex PCR. The repertoire holds roughly 76,000 clones, with roughly 74% as singletons. Source material: peripheral blood. The source of these receptors is a human donor in a cohort sampled during active COVID-19. Each CDR3 is given with its conserved first and last residue. A D gene is named only where the DNA matches it firmly. Clone size is stated in some rows and not others, as once, few, many or a class when expanded.

abundance	d_gene	v_gene	j_gene	CDR3nt	CDR3aa
-	-	TRBV29-1	TRBJ2-7	TGCAGCGTTGTAGACATTCCCTCCTACGAGCAGTACTTC	CSVVDIPSYEQYF
-	TRBD1	TRBV5-1	TRBJ1-1	TGCGCCAGCAGCTTGGGGGGAGGACAGGAGACCACTGAAGCTTTCTTT	CASSLGGGQETTEAFF
-	-	TRBV2	TRBJ2-6	TGTGCCAGCATCGGCAGGGTCTCTGGGGCCAACGTCCTGACTTTC	CASIGRVSGANVLTF
-	TRBD1	TRBV10-3	TRBJ2-7	TGTGCCATCAGGGAGACAGGGAAAAGTAACGAGCAGTACTTC	CAIRETGKSNEQYF
-	TRBD1	TRBV29-1	TRBJ2-1	TGCAGCGTTGAGTGGGGACAGGGGCCCTACAATGAGCAGTTCTTC	CSVEWGQGPYNEQFF
-	-	TRBV5-4	TRBJ1-2	TGTGCCAGCAGCTTATGGCAAATCTCTGGCTACACCTTC	CASSLWQISGYTF
-	-	TRBV2	TRBJ2-6	TGTGCCAGCAGGGAGACAGAACTCCGCTCTGGGGCCAACGTCCTGACTTTC	CASRETELRSGANVLTF
-	TRBD1	TRBV10-3	TRBJ2-3	TGTGCCATCAGTCGGACAGGGGATAACACAGATACGCAGTATTTT	CAISRTGDNTDTQYF
-	TRBD2	TRBV4-1	TRBJ2-7	TGCGCCAGCAGCGATTGGACTAGCGGGAGCCACGAGCAGTACTTC	CASSDWTSGSHEQYF
-	-	TRBV5-1	TRBJ2-7	TGCGCCAGCAGCTCTAAGGGGAACGAGCAGTACTTC	CASSSKGNEQYF
-	-	TRBV21-1	TRBJ2-3	TGTGCCAGCAGCAAAGAGGGGTGCGGTCCTAGCACAGATACGCAGTATTTT	CASSKEGCGPSTDTQYF
-	TRBD1	TRBV2	TRBJ1-3	TGTGCCAGCGGACAGGGCAGCTCTGGAAACACCATATATTTT	CASGQGSSGNTIYF
-	-	TRBV10-2	TRBJ1-1	TGCGCCAGCAGTGAGAGGTCAGGTATGAACACTGAAGCTTTCTTT	CASSERSGMNTEAFF
-	TRBD2	TRBV27	TRBJ2-3	TGTGCCAGCAAGGCGGGGTTAGCGGGAGTGGATACGCAGTATTTT	CASKAGLAGVDTQYF
-	TRBD1	TRBV5-1	TRBJ1-2	TGCGCCAGCAGCCCGGGGGACAGGATGTACTATGGCTACACCTTC	CASSPGDRMYYGYTF
few	-	TRBV4-2	TRBJ1-1	TGTGCCAGCAGCCAACGGGGTTTTTCAGAAGCTTTCTTT	CASSQRGFSEAFF
-	TRBD2	TRBV24-1	TRBJ2-1	TGTGCCACCAGTGATTTAGCGCGGGAGGGTCCGCAGTTCTTC	CATSDLAREGPQFF
once	TRBD1	TRBV7-2	TRBJ2-7	TGTGCCAGCAGCGACGGGACAGGGGCCTACGAGCAGTACTTC	CASSDGTGAYEQYF